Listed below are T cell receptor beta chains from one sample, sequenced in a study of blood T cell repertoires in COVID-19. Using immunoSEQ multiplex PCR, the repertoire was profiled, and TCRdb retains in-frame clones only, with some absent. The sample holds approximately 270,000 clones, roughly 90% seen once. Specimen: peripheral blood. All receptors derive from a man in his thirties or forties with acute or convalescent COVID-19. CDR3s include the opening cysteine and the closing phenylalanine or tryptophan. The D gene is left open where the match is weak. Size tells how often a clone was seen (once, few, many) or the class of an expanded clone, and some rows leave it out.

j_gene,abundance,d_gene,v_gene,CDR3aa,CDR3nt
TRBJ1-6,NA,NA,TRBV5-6,CASSLAGLWSDSPLHF,TGTGCCAGCAGCTTGGCGGGTCTTTGGTCGGATTCACCCCTCCACTTT
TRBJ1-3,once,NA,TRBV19,CASSSKTSVISGNTIYF,TGTGCCAGTAGTAGCAAAACTTCGGTAATCTCTGGAAACACCATATATTTT
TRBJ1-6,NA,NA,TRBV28,CASSPGLPHSPLHF,TGTGCCAGCAGTCCAGGCCTGCCACACTCACCCCTCCACTTT
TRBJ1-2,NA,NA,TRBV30,CAWSVQDVIYGYTF,TGTGCCTGGAGTGTACAGGACGTAATCTATGGCTACACCTTC
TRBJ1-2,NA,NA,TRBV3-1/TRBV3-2,CASSSRTIHGYTF,TGTGCCAGCAGCTCCCGGACTATCCATGGCTACACCTTC
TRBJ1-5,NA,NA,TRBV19,CASSTTPWGGQPQHF,TGTGCCAGTAGTACCACCCCGTGGGGCGGTCAGCCCCAGCATTTT
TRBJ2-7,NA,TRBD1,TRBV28,CASSLGDRVRIEQYF,TGTGCCAGCAGCCTTGGGGACAGGGTAAGAATCGAGCAGTACTTC
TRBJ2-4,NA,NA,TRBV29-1,CSVKPRSSDIQYF,TGCAGCGTCAAACCCCGGAGTTCGGACATTCAGTACTTC
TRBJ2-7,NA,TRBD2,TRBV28,CASSPGGTKYEQYF,TGTGCCAGCAGTCCCGGGGGGACCAAATACGAGCAGTACTTC
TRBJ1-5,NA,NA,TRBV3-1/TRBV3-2,CASSHNGGDQPQHF,TGTGCCAGCAGTCACAACGGCGGGGATCAGCCCCAGCATTTT
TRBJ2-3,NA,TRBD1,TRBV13,CASSRTGQDTDTQYF,TGTGCCAGCAGTCGCACGGGACAGGACACAGATACGCAGTATTTT
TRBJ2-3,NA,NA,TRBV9,CASSQGLESTDTQYF,TGTGCCAGCAGCCAAGGACTCGAGAGTACAGATACGCAGTATTTT
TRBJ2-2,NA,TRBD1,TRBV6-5,CASSYQDRGGAGELFF,TGTGCCAGCAGTTACCAGGACAGGGGCGGTGCCGGGGAGCTGTTTTTT
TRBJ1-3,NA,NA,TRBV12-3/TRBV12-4,CASNRESGNTIYF,TGTGCCAGCAATCGGGAGAGCGGAAACACCATATATTTT
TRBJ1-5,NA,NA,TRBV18,CASSDSLSNQPQHF,TGTGCCAGCTCCGACAGTCTAAGCAATCAGCCCCAGCATTTT
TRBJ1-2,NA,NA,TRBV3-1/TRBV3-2,CASSSFQGNGYTF,TGTGCCAGCAGCTCTTTCCAGGGAAATGGCTACACCTTC
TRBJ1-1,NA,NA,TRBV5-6,CASSSRARSKAFF,TGTGCCAGCAGCTCCAGGGCCCGGTCCAAGGCTTTCTTT
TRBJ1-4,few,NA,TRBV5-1,CASSTGSPREKLFF,TGCGCCAGCAGCACCGGGAGTCCAAGGGAAAAACTGTTTTTT
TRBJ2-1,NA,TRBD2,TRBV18,CASSPTTSGTYNEQFF,TGTGCCAGCTCACCTACTACTAGCGGAACCTACAATGAGCAGTTCTTC
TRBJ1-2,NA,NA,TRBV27,CASSLARNYGYTF,TGTGCCAGCAGTTTAGCGAGAAACTATGGCTACACCTTC
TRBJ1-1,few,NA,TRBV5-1,CASTQTVNTEAFF,TGCGCCAGCACCCAGACAGTTAACACTGAAGCTTTCTTT
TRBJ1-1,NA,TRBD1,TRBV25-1,CATSATWGQGANTEAFF,TGTGCCACCTCGGCCACCTGGGGACAGGGGGCGAACACTGAAGCTTTCTTT
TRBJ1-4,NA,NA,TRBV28,CASRSGGSGQLFF,TGTGCCAGCAGGTCGGGGGGAAGTGGGCAACTGTTTTTT
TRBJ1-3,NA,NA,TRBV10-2,CASSDPGLIRNTIYF,TGCGCCAGCAGTGACCCCGGGTTGATTAGAAACACCATATATTTT
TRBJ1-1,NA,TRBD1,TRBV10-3,CAISEPGQGGGAFF,TGTGCCATCAGTGAGCCGGGACAGGGGGGGGGAGCTTTCTTT
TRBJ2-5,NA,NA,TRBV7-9,CASSLQQETQYF,TGTGCCAGCAGCTTGCAGCAAGAGACCCAGTACTTC
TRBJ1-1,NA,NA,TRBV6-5,CASRSPTAGNTEAFF,TGTGCCAGCAGGTCACCCACTGCAGGGAACACTGAAGCTTTCTTT
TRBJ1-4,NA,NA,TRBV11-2,CASSFTTNEKLFF,TGTGCCAGCAGCTTCACAACTAATGAAAAACTGTTTTTT
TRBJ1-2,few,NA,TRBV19,CASTAGDPANYGYTF,TGTGCCAGTACGGCAGGGGATCCAGCTAACTATGGCTACACCTTC
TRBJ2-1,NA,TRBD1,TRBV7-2,CASSLDGTGKYNEQFF,TGTGCCAGCAGCCTAGACGGGACAGGGAAATACAATGAGCAGTTCTTC
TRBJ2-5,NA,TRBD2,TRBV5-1,CASSLWTGGYLQETQYF,TGCGCCAGCTCCCTGTGGACGGGGGGGTATTTACAAGAGACCCAGTACTTC
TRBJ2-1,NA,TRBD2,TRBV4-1,CASSHRGLAASYNEQFF,TGCGCCAGCAGCCACAGAGGACTAGCGGCCTCCTACAATGAGCAGTTCTTC
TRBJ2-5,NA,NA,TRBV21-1,CASSKGRTSGREETQYF,TGTGCCAGCAGCAAAGGGCGGACTAGCGGGAGGGAAGAGACCCAGTACTTC
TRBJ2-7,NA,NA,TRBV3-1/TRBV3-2,CASSYASYEQYF,TGTGCCAGCAGCTACGCGAGCTACGAGCAGTACTTC
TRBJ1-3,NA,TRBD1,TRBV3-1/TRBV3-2,CASGQDRAAGNTIYF,TGTGCCAGCGGCCAAGACAGGGCTGCTGGAAACACCATATATTTT
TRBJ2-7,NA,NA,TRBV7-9,CASSLPELRTKGDYEQYF,TGTGCCAGCAGCTTACCGGAGCTCAGGACCAAAGGGGACTACGAGCAGTACTTC
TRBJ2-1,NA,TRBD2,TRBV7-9,CASSPGTRGDEQFF,TGTGCCAGCAGCCCCGGGACTAGGGGCGATGAGCAGTTCTTC
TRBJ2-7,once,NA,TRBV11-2,CASSLVSTYEQYF,TGTGCCAGCAGCTTAGTATCTACCTACGAGCAGTACTTC
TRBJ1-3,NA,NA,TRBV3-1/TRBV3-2,CASSQRDGTISGNTIYF,TGTGCCAGCAGCCAGAGGGACGGGACAATTTCTGGAAACACCATATATTTT
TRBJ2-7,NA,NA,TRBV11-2,CASSLETGLGEQYF,TGTGCCAGCAGCTTAGAAACAGGGTTGGGCGAGCAGTACTTC
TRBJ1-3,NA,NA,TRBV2,CASSEDTTTGNTIYF,TGTGCCAGCAGTGAGGACACGACGACGGGAAACACCATATATTTT
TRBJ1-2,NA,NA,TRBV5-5,CASSLEPGIVYGYTF,TGTGCCAGCAGCTTGGAACCGGGTATTGTTTATGGCTACACCTTC
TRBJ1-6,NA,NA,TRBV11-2,CASSPIGGEFSPLHF,TGTGCCAGCAGCCCGATAGGGGGAGAATTCTCACCCCTCCACTTT
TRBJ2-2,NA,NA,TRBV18,CASSPVYTGELFF,TGTGCCAGCTCACCCGTGTACACCGGGGAGCTGTTTTTT
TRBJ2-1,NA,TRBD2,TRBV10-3,CAISEGSTSGAYNEQFF,TGTGCCATCAGTGAAGGGTCTACTAGCGGGGCTTACAATGAGCAGTTCTTC
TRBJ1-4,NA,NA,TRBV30,CAWSAARGREGKLFF,TGTGCCTGGAGTGCGGCGCGAGGGAGGGAAGGAAAACTGTTTTTT
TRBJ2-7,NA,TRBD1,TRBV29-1,CSAGQVLEQYF,TGCAGCGCCGGACAGGTCCTGGAGCAGTACTTC
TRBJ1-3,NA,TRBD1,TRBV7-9,CASSLGQGFVDTIYF,TGTGCCAGCAGCTTGGGACAGGGGTTTGTAGACACCATATATTTT
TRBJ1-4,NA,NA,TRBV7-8,CASSINTGRGEKLFF,TGTGCCAGCAGCATAAATACAGGGCGTGGTGAAAAACTGTTTTTT
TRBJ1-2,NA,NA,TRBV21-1,CASSRKHQYSNYGYTF,TGTGCCAGCAGCAGAAAGCACCAATATTCGAACTATGGCTACACCTTC
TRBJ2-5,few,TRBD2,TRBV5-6,CASSRRSGRAGEETQYF,TGTGCCAGCAGCAGAAGGAGCGGGAGGGCAGGTGAAGAGACCCAGTACTTC
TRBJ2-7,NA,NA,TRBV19,CASSIGTNYEQYF,TGTGCCAGTAGTATTGGGACAAATTACGAGCAGTACTTC
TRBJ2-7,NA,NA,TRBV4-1,CASSPAAGTYEQYF,TGCGCCAGCAGCCCAGCCGCAGGGACCTACGAGCAGTACTTC
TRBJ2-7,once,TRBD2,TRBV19,CASSPKWGLAASYEQYF,TGTGCCAGTAGTCCAAAATGGGGACTAGCGGCAAGCTACGAGCAGTACTTC
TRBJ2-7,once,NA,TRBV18,CASSPQQGPYEQYF,TGTGCCAGCTCACCACAGCAGGGTCCCTACGAGCAGTACTTC
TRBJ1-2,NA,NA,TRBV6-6,CASSQQGMYGYTF,TGTGCCAGCAGCCAACAGGGCATGTATGGCTACACCTTC
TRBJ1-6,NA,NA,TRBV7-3,CASSLVGASNSPLHF,TGTGCCAGCAGCTTAGTGGGGGCGAGTAATTCACCCCTCCACTTT
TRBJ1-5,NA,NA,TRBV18,CASSPSSEQPQHF,TGTGCCAGCTCACCATCGTCGGAGCAGCCCCAGCATTTT
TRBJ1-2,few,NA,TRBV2,CASSEGTPNYGYTF,TGTGCCAGCAGTGAGGGGACACCAAACTATGGCTACACCTTC
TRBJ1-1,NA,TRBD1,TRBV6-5,CASERYRGEVFF,TGTGCCAGCGAGAGATACAGGGGGGAAGTTTTCTTT